The clone carrying this T cell receptor (beta chain) was observed a handful of times. Antigen specificity is unknown. V trimming: 7 bases; J trimming: 2 bases; junction bases outside the gene matches: 7. This CDR3 region has 14 residues. From germline, CDR1 is SQVTM and CDR2 ANQGSEA. Treatment noted: oral pan-JAK inhibitor, 5-10 mg twice daily. RNA extraction and reverse transcription yielded cDNA as sequencing template. Sequencing was performed with immunoSEQ multiplex PCR; in TCRdb, only in-frame clones are kept and a portion is missing. The data contain more than 90,000 clones, 58% of them singletons. The data were obtained in a study of CD8+ T cells in alopecia areata. General study findings and limits: Scalp clonality decreased significantly with tofacitinib, and so did expanded CD8+ clones among the top 100. Affected scalp, especially in alopecia totalis/universalis, had a higher clonality than normal scalp did. In blood and scalp, many expanded lesional clones persisted during tofacitinib.

The chain is built from TRBV29-1 and TRBJ2-2, with 7 bases lining up with TRBD1. The receptor was isolated from a human donor with alopecia areata. Sample: CD8+ T cells sorted from blood, taken at week 4, from a patient treated with tofacitinib. In nucleotides, the CDR3 is TGCAGCGGATCCGGGACAGTCAACACCGGGGAGCTGTTTTTT. It encodes CSGSGTVNTGELFF.